This T cell receptor beta chain was identified during a study of CXCR3-negative and CXCR3-positive naive CD8 T cells. Via 5' RACE with UMI labels, TRB cDNA libraries were prepared. TCRdb re-called the 5' RACE reads; every CDR3 protein appears as one record, without DNA. This table holds tens of thousands of distinct CDR3 sequences. Points from the study as a whole: After cryopreservation, CXCR3 expression dropped partially; most assays used fresh PBMCs. Hydrophobicity of TRB CDR3s was greater in CXCR3-positive naive cells than in CXCR3-negative naive cells.

The CDR3 is 16 amino acids. The germline V gene has CDR1 DFQATT and CDR2 SNEGSKA (reference sequence). Triplicate approximately 300,000-cell sorts were made of each CD8+ T cell subset. About this clonotype itself: The antigen remains unidentified.

The TCR comes from a human donor in good health. Some clones in this sample may be carry-over from other donors' samples. What was sequenced was naive CXCR3+ CD8+ T cells from blood. Subset here: CD45RO-CCR7+CD27+CD95- naive CD8+ T cells expressing CXCR3 (TNR3+). The V gene is TRBV20-1, the J gene TRBJ2-1. This CDR3 is CSARVYEESSYNEQFF.